A single T cell receptor beta chain is shown here with its context. The record originates from a study of molecular identifiers for immune sequencing clone quantification. TCRdb called the PCR reads again in MiXCR, with one record for every CDR3 protein. The data hold hundreds of thousands of distinct CDR3 sequences, with less than 30% observed a single time. V was trimmed by 5 bases and J by 2 bases, leaving 16 bases between them. The CDR3 is made up of 15 amino acids. CDR1 is SGHTA, CDR2 FQGNSA, per germline. The gene calls are TRBV7-2 and TRBJ2-7; either TRBD1 or TRBD2 may fit D (5 bases each). Sequences were obtained from naive CD8+ T cells from blood, with Jurkat cell RNA spiked in. Subset noted: FACS-sorted CD8+CD4-CCR7+CD45RA+ naive T cells. The receptor comes from a human donor in good health. Some libraries in this study had Jurkat cell RNA spiked in. The CDR3 here is CASSPPGRSTYEQYF. CDR3 coding DNA: TGTGCCAGCAGCCCGCCGGGGCGGAGCACCTACGAGCAGTACTTC.